What follows is one T cell receptor beta chain and its context. What it binds is not known. This record belongs to a study of shared clonotypes between healthy human individuals. Regarding the study as a whole: Approximately 5.4% of naive CD4 clonotypes were common to several donors. Richness estimates generally favored naive over memory subsets.

Germline lookup yields CDR1 SGHRS and CDR2 YFSETQ. The CDR3 has 16 residues. The V gene end was trimmed by 1 base and the J gene end by 5 bases; junction bases not matched to a gene: 4. Over several immunoSEQ plates, each subset's genomic DNA was distributed in even portions. Some clones are missing from TCRdb's copy, which holds only in-frame ones; the method was immunoSEQ multiplex PCR. The table includes under 1,900,000 clones, about 98.5% detected once. This TCR came from a man aged 25-45 years in good health. The genes are TRBV5-1 and TRBJ2-3; 13 bases align to TRBD2. Sequencing was carried out using naive CD4+ T cells sorted from blood. Subset noted: CD45RA+ positively selected. The CDR3 loop is CASSLTSGRALDTQYF. CDR3 DNA: TGCGCCAGCAGCTTGACTAGCGGGAGGGCCTTAGATACGCAGTATTTT. The full variable domain, rest sourced from reference TRBV5-1 and TRBJ2-3, is KAGVTQTPRYLIKTRGQQVTLSCSPISGHRSVSWYQQTPGQGLQFLFEYFSETQRNKGNFPGRFSGRQFSNSRSEMNVSTLELGDSALYLCASSLTSGRALDTQYFGPGTRLTVL.